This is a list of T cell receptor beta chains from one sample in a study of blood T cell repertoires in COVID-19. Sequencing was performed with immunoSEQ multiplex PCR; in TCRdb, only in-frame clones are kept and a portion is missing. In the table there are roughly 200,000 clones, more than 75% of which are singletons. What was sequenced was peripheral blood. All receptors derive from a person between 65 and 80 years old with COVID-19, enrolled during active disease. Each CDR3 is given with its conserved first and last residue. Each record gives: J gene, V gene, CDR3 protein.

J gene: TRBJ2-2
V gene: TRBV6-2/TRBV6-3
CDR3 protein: CASSFPGLVGRELFF

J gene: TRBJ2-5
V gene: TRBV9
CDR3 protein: CASSVGIAGRPETQYF

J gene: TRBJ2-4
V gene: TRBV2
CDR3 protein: CASSARLAGGLKNIQYF

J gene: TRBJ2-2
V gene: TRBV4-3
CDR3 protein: CASSQVPPGQGVTGELFF

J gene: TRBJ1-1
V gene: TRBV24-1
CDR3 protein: CATSPGRQGNTEAFF

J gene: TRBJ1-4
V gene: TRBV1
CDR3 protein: CTSAHLRDRGRPVNEKLFF

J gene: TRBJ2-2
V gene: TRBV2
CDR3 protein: CASGVLGANTGELFF

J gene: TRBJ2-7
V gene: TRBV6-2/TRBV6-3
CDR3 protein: CASSYSRRGYEQYF

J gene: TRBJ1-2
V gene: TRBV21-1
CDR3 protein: CASSKGQGDYGYTF

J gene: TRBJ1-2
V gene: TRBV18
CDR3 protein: CASSPQGQGVHTF

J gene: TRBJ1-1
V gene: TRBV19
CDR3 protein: CASEFRGRGFTEAFF

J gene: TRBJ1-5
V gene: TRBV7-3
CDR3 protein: CASSKTGAQPQHF

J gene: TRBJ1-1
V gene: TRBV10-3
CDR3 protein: CAISGETGNTEAFF

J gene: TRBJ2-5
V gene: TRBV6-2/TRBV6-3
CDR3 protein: CASSQPSGGRRQETQYF

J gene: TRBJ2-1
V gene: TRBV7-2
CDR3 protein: CASSPSGGAYNEQFF

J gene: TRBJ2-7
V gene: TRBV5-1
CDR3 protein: CASSLAIAGTGEQYF

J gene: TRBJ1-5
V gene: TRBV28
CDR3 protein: CATKGGSQPQHF

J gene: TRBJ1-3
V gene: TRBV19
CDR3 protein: CASSIRTQSSGNTIYF

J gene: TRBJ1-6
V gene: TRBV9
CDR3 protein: CASSVVGTANSPLHF

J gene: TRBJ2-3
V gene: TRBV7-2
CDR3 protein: CASSLFGTTSTDTQYF

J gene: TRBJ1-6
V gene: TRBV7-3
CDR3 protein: CASSRSGTGASPLHF

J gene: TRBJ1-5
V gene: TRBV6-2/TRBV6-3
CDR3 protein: CASSRTRGGTPQPQHF

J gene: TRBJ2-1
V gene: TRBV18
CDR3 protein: CASSPTREYNEQFF

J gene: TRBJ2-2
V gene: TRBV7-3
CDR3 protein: CASSLTGNTGELFF

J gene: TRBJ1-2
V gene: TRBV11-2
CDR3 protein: CASSLESHGYTF

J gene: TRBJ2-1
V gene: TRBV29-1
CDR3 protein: CSVEDPDRGQGGEQFF

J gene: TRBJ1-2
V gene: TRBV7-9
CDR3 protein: CASSLQGVGGYTF

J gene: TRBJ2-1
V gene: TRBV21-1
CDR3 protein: CASSKVRAGGTYNEQFF

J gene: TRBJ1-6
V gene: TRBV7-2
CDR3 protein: CASSLVAGQHYNSPLHF

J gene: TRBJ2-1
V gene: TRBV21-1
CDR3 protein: CASSKMQCKTKFF

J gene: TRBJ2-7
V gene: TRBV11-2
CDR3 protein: CASSSPPYEQYF

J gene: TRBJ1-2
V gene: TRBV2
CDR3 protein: CASLGAGRGAWGYTF

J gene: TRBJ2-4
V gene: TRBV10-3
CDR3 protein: CAISDKSGNIQYF

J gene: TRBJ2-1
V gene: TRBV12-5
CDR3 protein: CASGLGQGRGNEQFF

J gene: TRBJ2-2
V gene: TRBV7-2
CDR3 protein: CASSRDSGNTGELFF

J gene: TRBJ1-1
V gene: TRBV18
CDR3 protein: CASSPMQGRNTEAFF

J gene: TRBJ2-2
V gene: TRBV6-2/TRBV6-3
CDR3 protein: CASSPRPPGGGTGELFF

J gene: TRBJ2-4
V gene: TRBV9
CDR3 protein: CASSVGENIQYF